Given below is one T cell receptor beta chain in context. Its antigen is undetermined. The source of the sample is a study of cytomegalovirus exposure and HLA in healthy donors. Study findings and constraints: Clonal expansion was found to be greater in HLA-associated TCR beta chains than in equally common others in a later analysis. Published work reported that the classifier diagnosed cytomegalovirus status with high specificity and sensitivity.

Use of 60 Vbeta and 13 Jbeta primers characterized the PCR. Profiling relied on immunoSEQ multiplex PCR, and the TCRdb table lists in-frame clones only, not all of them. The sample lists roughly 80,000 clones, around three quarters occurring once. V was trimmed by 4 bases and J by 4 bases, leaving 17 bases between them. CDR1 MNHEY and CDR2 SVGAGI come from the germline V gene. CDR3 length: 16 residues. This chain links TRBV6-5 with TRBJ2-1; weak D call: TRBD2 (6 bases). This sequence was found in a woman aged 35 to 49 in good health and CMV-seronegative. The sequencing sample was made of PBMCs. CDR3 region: CASSSPYGGGYNEQFF. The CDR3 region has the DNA TGTGCCAGCAGTTCCCCCTACGGGGGAGGTTACAATGAGCAGTTCTTC.